This T cell receptor (beta chain) was sequenced for a study of T cells expressing NK-cell markers. Study overall: The eight sequenced donors comprised seven who were HCMV-seropositive and one who was seronegative.

No DNA is given; TCRdb re-called the 5' RACE reads and lists each CDR3 protein once. This sample's table reports around 260,000 distinct CDR3 sequences. In germline, CDR1 is SGDLS, CDR2 YYNGEE. The CDR3 loop spans 16 amino acids. Study-level results: CD8+ T cells in 5 or 6 donors included dominant NKG2C+ clonotypes at 1.0-7.0%. Leadership of the CD3+CD56-NKG2C+ fraction also belonged to these clonotypes in a handful of donors. Whether expanded NKG2C+ T cell clones were HCMV specific stayed uncertain.

Note on this clonotype: No antigen is known for it.

The TCR was taken from a woman aged 18 to 75 in good health. The sequenced material came from blood T cells: a sorted CD56 or NKG2C T cell subset, CD4+ or CD8+ T cells, or bulk PBMC T cells (not recorded which). The chain recombines TRBV9 with TRBJ2-3; as DNA is missing, the TRBD2 call by TCRdb cannot be tested. The CDR3 sequence: CASSVLAGGSTDTQYF.